These 20 T cell receptor beta chains were sequenced from one sample in a study of beta chain features in type 1 diabetes. The isolated RNA, all of it, was reverse transcribed, so expressed TCRB transcripts were what got sequenced. Sequenced by immunoSEQ multiplex PCR; TCRdb stores in-frame clones only, minus some. In the table there are some 150,000 clones, around a tenth of which are singletons. The source material was central memory CD4+ T cells from blood. These receptors all come from a middle-aged woman in good health.

Only a few counts were recorded for this clone. The V and J genes are TRBV27 and TRBJ2-6; D uncertain. CDR1 and CDR2 from the germline V gene are MNHEY and SMNVEV (reference sequence). V gave up 8 bases and J gave up 0 bases, with 8 bases separating them. This CDR3 contains 14 residues. The CDR3 loop reads CASRESSGANVLTF. The CDR3 coding sequence is TGTGCCAGCCGTGAGAGCTCTGGGGCCAACGTCCTGACTTTC.

The chain is built from TRBV6-5 and TRBJ2-3, with a possible D match to TRBD2 (5 bases). There are 13 residues in the CDR3. From germline, CDR1 is MNHEY and CDR2 SVGAGI. The V end lost 6 bases, the J end lost 2 bases, and 9 bases lay between the germline ends. For the CDR3, the DNA is TGTGCCAGCAGCGACTATTCCACAGATACGCAGTATTTT. Encoded protein: CASSDYSTDTQYF.

The chain employs TRBV18 and TRBJ1-2, with D perhaps matching TRBD1 (6 bases). The length of the CDR3 is 14 residues. V dropped 1 base and J dropped 3 bases, with 9 bases sitting between them. CDR1 KGHSH and CDR2 LQKENI come from the germline V gene. CDR3 sequence: CASSPRQDDYGYTF. The CDR3 bases are TGTGCCAGCTCACCACGACAGGATGACTATGGCTACACCTTC. The complete variable domain, with remaining parts taken from reference TRBV18 and TRBJ1-2, reads NAGVMQNPRHLVRRRGQEARLRCSPMKGHSHVYWYRQLPEEGLKFMVYLQKENIIDESGMPKERFSAEFPKEGPSILRIQQVVRGDSAAYFCASSPRQDDYGYTFGSGTRLTVV.

J is TRBJ2-1 and V is TRBV9; D ambiguous. Trimming stripped 4 bases from V and 7 bases from J, with 15 bases between. The CDR3 is 14 amino acids. The V gene's germline CDR1 is SGDLS and CDR2 YYNGEE. The CDR3 protein is CASSPRFLANEQFF. DNA of the CDR3: TGTGCCAGCAGCCCCAGGTTCCTGGCGAATGAGCAGTTCTTC.

The V and J genes are TRBV27 and TRBJ1-1; D might be TRBD1 (5 bases). CDR1 and CDR2 (germline): MNHEY, SMNVEV (reference sequence). Trimming removed 0 bases at V and 4 bases at J, with 12 bases between. The CDR3 is made up of 15 amino acids. The CDR3 sequence: CASSLSAGRGTEAFF. Written as DNA, the CDR3 is TGTGCCAGCAGTTTATCGGCGGGGCGAGGCACTGAAGCTTTCTTT.

The chain uses TRBV6-6 and TRBJ2-7; tentative D call: TRBD2 (6 bases). V dropped 7 bases and J dropped 1 base, with 14 bases sitting between them. The CDR3 has 14 amino acids. CDR1 is MNHNY and CDR2 is SVGAGI in the germline V gene (reference sequence). The CDR3 DNA reads TGTGCCAGCAAAACGGGGGAGTTATCCTACGAGCAGTACTTC. It translates to CASKTGELSYEQYF.

This clone has a handful of counts. This chain's CDR3 is CASSLALGQPLGEQFF. In DNA form, the CDR3 reads TGTGCCAGCAGCCTCGCTCTCGGACAGCCCCTGGGTGAGCAGTTCTTC. The chain has TRBV14 and TRBJ2-1; D might be TRBD1 (6 bases). This CDR3 spans 16 amino acids. The V end lost 4 bases, the J end lost 9 bases, and 22 bases lay between the germline ends. Germline CDR1 and CDR2: SGHDN and FVKESK.

This chain connects TRBV12-5 to TRBJ2-7; D is unclear. Trimming pared 1 base from V and 3 bases from J, leaving 7 bases between. CDR3 length: 13 residues. CDR1 LGHNT and CDR2 FRNRAP come from the germline V gene. The CDR3 DNA reads TGTGCTAGTGGTTTGGGCAGTCGCTACGAGCAGTACTTC. Residues: CASGLGSRYEQYF.

This clone was counted a few times. The rearrangement links TRBV5-1 to TRBJ2-7; 10 bases agree with TRBD2. CDR1 and CDR2 from the germline V gene are SGHRS and YFSETQ. The V segment lost 0 bases and the J segment 4 bases; nucleotides outside the gene matches: 4. The CDR3 runs to 15 residues. CDR3 region: CASSLGKRGGYEQYF. CDR3 DNA sequence: TGCGCCAGCAGCTTGGGTAAGCGGGGGGGGTACGAGCAGTACTTC.

V and J are TRBV7-2 and TRBJ2-3; D unresolved. The CDR3 contains 14 residues. The V end was cut by 6 bases, the J end by 5 bases, with 15 bases between. Germline CDR1 is SGHTA and CDR2 is FQGNSA. CDR3 in amino acids: CASSPTRVGDTQYF. The CDR3 coding sequence is TGTGCCAGCAGTCCGACCCGGGTTGGAGATACGCAGTATTTT.

This clone has a handful of counts. V is TRBV6-6 and J is TRBJ1-3; D is uncertain. Trimming removed 8 bases at V and 0 bases at J, with 8 bases between. CDR3 size: 13 residues. From germline, CDR1 is MNHNY and CDR2 SVGAGI (reference sequence). CDR3 protein: CASGQTSGNTIYF. The CDR3, as DNA: TGTGCCAGCGGGCAGACCTCTGGAAACACCATATATTTT.

This clone appeared a few times. The V and J genes are TRBV7-9 and TRBJ1-1; TRBD1 aligns across 9 bases. The CDR3 length is 14 residues. J gave up 7 bases and V 5 bases, and 8 bases lay outside the gene matches. The germline V gene has CDR1 SEHNR and CDR2 FQNEAQ (reference sequence). The CDR3: CASSLQQGANEAFF. DNA for the CDR3: TGTGCCAGCAGCCTACAACAGGGGGCGAATGAAGCTTTCTTT.

V gene TRBV6-5 combines with J gene TRBJ1-2, with D possibly being TRBD1 (6 bases). Germline V gene sequence: CDR1 MNHEY, CDR2 SVGAGI. This CDR3 contains 16 residues. Trimming took off 2 bases at V and 2 bases at J, with 15 bases between the two ends. The CDR3 DNA follows: TGTGCCAGCAGTTACCACAGGGAGAGGGGGAACTATGGCTACACCTTC. It encodes CASSYHRERGNYGYTF.

V and J are TRBV6-6 and TRBJ1-6, with 7 bases aligning to TRBD1. The CDR3 runs 15 residues. V lost 2 bases, J lost 6 bases, and 4 bases stayed unmatched. The germline V gene has CDR1 MNHNY and CDR2 SVGAGI (reference sequence). Here the CDR3 reads CASSYGDRRNSPLHF. The CDR3 coding sequence is TGTGCCAGCAGTTACGGGGACAGACGTAATTCACCCCTCCACTTT.

This clone was observed a few times. V usage is TRBV6-1 and J usage is TRBJ2-1; possibly TRBD1 for D (6 bases). The V and J ends lost 2 bases and 4 bases respectively, with 15 bases between them. The CDR3 runs to 16 residues. CDR1 MNHNS and CDR2 SASEGT come from the germline V gene. The CDR3, as DNA: TGTGCCAGCAGTGAATATTGGGGGCGTCCATACAATGAGCAGTTCTTC. It yields the protein CASSEYWGRPYNEQFF.

This clone appeared a few times. The V call is TRBV11-2, the J call TRBJ2-7, with 16 bases matching TRBD2. V lost 5 bases and J lost 3; bases outside the gene matches: 10. The CDR3 is 18 residues long. Germline assignment: CDR1 SGHAT and CDR2 FQNNGV. As DNA, the CDR3 is TGTGCCAGCAGCCGTACCGGGACTAGCGGGGGGGGATACTACGAGCAGTACTTC. Translated: CASSRTGTSGGGYYEQYF.

The genes are TRBV5-1 and TRBJ2-2; D is perhaps TRBD1 (6 bases). The CDR3 extends over 16 amino acids. CDR1 and CDR2 (germline): SGHRS, YFSETQ. The V and J ends lost 4 bases and 2 bases respectively, with 15 bases between them. CDR3 coding DNA: TGCGCCAGCAGCACCTCTGGGACAATAAACACCGGGGAGCTGTTTTTT. Its protein product is CASSTSGTINTGELFF.

This clone was observed a handful of times. CDR3 DNA: TGCGCCAGCAGCCAAGAAAGGTGGCTAGCGGGGGGGCTTAACACAGATACGCAGTATTTT. Amino acid sequence: CASSQERWLAGGLNTDTQYF. The rearrangement joins TRBV4-1 to TRBJ2-3, with 12 bases fitting TRBD2. The CDR3 is 20 residues long. Losses at the gene ends were 0 bases for V and 2 bases for J; bases not matched to a gene: 12. From germline, CDR1 is MGHRA and CDR2 YSYEKL.

The chain joins TRBV5-1 to TRBJ2-7; the D is unclear. CDR3 length: 13 residues. Trimming removed 0 bases at V and 6 bases at J, with 10 bases between. The germline gives CDR1 SGHRS, CDR2 YFSETQ. CDR3 nucleotides: TGCGCCAGCAGCTTGGTCGAGTACGGCGAGCAGTACTTC. It codes for CASSLVEYGEQYF. Full variable domain (missing parts from reference TRBV5-1 and TRBJ2-7): KAGVTQTPRYLIKTRGQQVTLSCSPISGHRSVSWYQQTPGQGLQFLFEYFSETQRNKGNFPGRFSGRQFSNSRSEMNVSTLELGDSALYLCASSLVEYGEQYFGPGTRLTVT.

The table lists this clone with a few counts. The chain joins TRBV6-5 to TRBJ2-3; weak D call: TRBD1 (6 bases). Germline loops: CDR1 MNHEY, CDR2 SVGAGI. Trimming took 8 bases from V and 2 from J, leaving 11 bases between them. CDR3 size: 13 residues. The CDR3 nucleotides are TGTGCCAGCTTTAAGGGGGACACAGATACGCAGTATTTT. Translation gives CASFKGDTDTQYF.